These T cell receptor beta chains were read from a single sample in a study of T cells after yellow fever vaccination. TCRdb recomputed calls from the 5' RACE reads with MiXCR, one row per CDR3 protein. The repertoire includes about 240,000 distinct CDR3 sequences, about 7.1% of them detected once, and approximately 0.85% sits in the top ten. The sequencing used CD4+ T cells sorted from PBMCs, collected 15 days after the yellow fever booster vaccination. The source of these receptors is a young man who received the YFV17D yellow fever vaccine. Each CDR3 is given with its conserved first and last residue. The D gene is left open where the match is weak. The size of a clone is reported for some rows only, either as once, few or many, or as a class for expanded clones.

clone_size j_call v_call d_call cdr3_aa cdr3_nt
- TRBJ2-1 TRBV9 - CASSVEVREYNEQFF TGTGCCAGCAGCGTAGAAGTAAGGGAGTACAATGAGCAGTTCTTC
- TRBJ2-5 TRBV23-1 TRBD1 CASSQCRDRDRGETQYF TGCGCCAGCAGTCAATGCCGAGACCGGGACAGGGGAGAGACCCAGTACTTC
few TRBJ2-6 TRBV28 - CASNPAYSGANVLTF TGTGCCAGCAATCCTGCCTACTCTGGGGCCAACGTCCTGACTTTC
few TRBJ1-1 TRBV5-8 - CASSSDSRTEAFF TGTGCCAGCAGCTCGGACAGTCGGACTGAAGCTTTCTTT
- TRBJ2-1 TRBV20-1 - CSASRQVGNEQFF TGCAGTGCTAGTAGGCAAGTCGGCAATGAGCAGTTCTTC
many TRBJ2-3 TRBV5-1 TRBD2 CASSYGLAGGGTDTQYF TGCGCCAGCAGCTACGGACTAGCGGGAGGAGGCACAGATACGCAGTATTTT
few TRBJ1-5 TRBV5-1 TRBD1 CASSATGSQPQHF TGCGCCAGCAGCGCGACAGGGAGTCAGCCCCAGCATTTT
- TRBJ2-1 TRBV6-2/TRBV6-3 TRBD2 CASSNSGNEQFF TGTGCCAGCAGCAATAGCGGGAATGAGCAGTTCTTC
many TRBJ2-3 TRBV5-1 - CASSLEGVGDTQYF TGCGCCAGCAGCTTGGAGGGAGTCGGAGATACGCAGTATTTT
many TRBJ1-1 TRBV5-4 - CASSLNRRSGSEAFF TGTGCCAGCAGCTTGAATCGGCGTTCAGGGTCTGAAGCTTTCTTT
- TRBJ2-1 TRBV7-7 - CASSTRLQTEQFF TGTGCCAGCAGCACCCGCTTACAGACAGAGCAGTTCTTC
few TRBJ2-7 TRBV7-8 TRBD2 CASSLGIAGSYEQYF TGTGCCAGCAGCTTGGGAATAGCGGGCTCCTACGAGCAGTACTTC
- TRBJ1-1 TRBV5-1 - CASSFSDAAEAFF TGCGCCAGCAGCTTCTCAGATGCGGCTGAAGCTTTCTTT
- TRBJ1-3 TRBV4-3 - CASSQQWGHSSGNTIYF TGCGCCAGCAGCCAACAGTGGGGACATAGCTCTGGAAACACCATATATTTT
- TRBJ1-4 TRBV7-9 TRBD1 CASSDLQGAFEKLFF TGTGCCAGCAGCGATTTACAGGGGGCTTTTGAAAAACTGTTTTTT
many TRBJ2-1 TRBV7-7 - CASTPGGGGYNEQFF TGTGCTAGCACCCCAGGAGGTGGGGGCTACAATGAGCAGTTCTTC
many TRBJ2-1 TRBV20-1 - CSNTRRSYNEQFF TGCAGTAATACCCGGCGCTCCTACAATGAGCAGTTCTTC
- TRBJ2-3 TRBV20-1 - CSAILAFSSTDTQYF TGCAGTGCTATTCTAGCGTTCTCTAGCACAGATACGCAGTATTTT
few TRBJ1-2 TRBV5-6 - CASSLTVGGYTF TGTGCCAGCAGCTTGACCGTTGGTGGCTACACCTTC
few TRBJ2-4 TRBV20-1 TRBD1 CSASRLRDRVQNIQYF TGCAGTGCTTCCCGACTGAGGGACAGGGTGCAGAACATTCAGTACTTC
few TRBJ2-7 TRBV5-6 TRBD2 CASYPGTSSYEQYF TGTGCCAGTTATCCCGGGACTAGCAGCTACGAGCAGTACTTC
many TRBJ2-5 TRBV28 - CASSLLAEETQYF TGTGCCAGCAGTTTATTAGCCGAAGAGACCCAGTACTTC
- TRBJ1-2 TRBV24-1 TRBD1 CATSVGTAYGYTF TGTGCCACCAGCGTCGGGACAGCCTATGGCTACACCTTC
many TRBJ2-7 TRBV4-3 - CASSQELSGLFSYEQYF TGCGCCAGCAGCCAAGAGTTGAGCGGGTTGTTCTCCTACGAGCAGTACTTC
- TRBJ2-7 TRBV12-3/TRBV12-4 - CASSGGHERYF TGTGCCAGCAGCGGGGGCCACGAGCGGTACTTC
- TRBJ2-2 TRBV9 TRBD2 CASSSRVLAPGELFF TGTGCCAGCAGCTCGAGGGTACTAGCGCCCGGGGAGCTGTTTTTT
- TRBJ2-3 TRBV20-1 TRBD2 CSANPTSGRQDTQYF TGCAGTGCCAATCCCACTAGCGGGAGACAAGATACGCAGTATTTT
few TRBJ1-2 TRBV19 - CASSNFAGAGGYTF TGTGCCAGTAGTAACTTTGCGGGCGCTGGGGGCTACACCTTC
- TRBJ2-7 TRBV7-9 TRBD1 CASSGTGEVRGAYEQYF TGTGCCAGCAGCGGGACAGGGGAGGTCAGGGGGGCCTACGAGCAGTACTTC
- TRBJ1-3 TRBV5-5 TRBD1 CASSNRDRGTGNTIYF TGTGCCAGCAGTAACCGGGACAGGGGAACTGGAAACACCATATATTTT
- TRBJ2-3 TRBV20-1 TRBD2 CSVAREGTDTQYF TGCAGTGTCGCGCGGGAGGGGACAGATACGCAGTATTTT
- TRBJ2-7 TRBV12-3/TRBV12-4 TRBD1 CATSIGTGSEQYF TGTGCCACCTCAATAGGGACAGGGAGCGAGCAGTACTTC
few TRBJ2-2 TRBV9 - CASSVARGSTNTGELFF TGTGCCAGCAGCGTTGCCAGGGGCAGCACGAACACCGGGGAGCTGTTTTTT
many TRBJ1-6 TRBV7-2 - CASSLATQGTYYNSPLHF TGTGCCAGCAGCTTAGCAACGCAGGGAACGTACTATAATTCACCCCTCCACTTT
many TRBJ2-1 TRBV15 - CATSRVGSSYNEQFF TGTGCCACCAGCAGAGTCGGGTCAAGCTACAATGAGCAGTTCTTC
few TRBJ1-4 TRBV7-2 - CASSLWGNGNEKLFF TGTGCCAGCAGCTTATGGGGGAACGGTAATGAAAAACTGTTTTTT
few TRBJ1-2 TRBV18 TRBD1 CASSPPGQGTVYGYTF TGTGCCAGCTCGCCGCCGGGACAGGGGACGGTCTATGGCTACACCTTC
- TRBJ2-3 TRBV14 - CASSQGVRAHTDTQYF TGTGCCAGCAGCCAAGGAGTCAGGGCCCACACAGATACGCAGTATTTT
few TRBJ2-7 TRBV7-2 TRBD2 CASSSTRLAGSKQYF TGTGCCAGCAGCTCTACGAGACTAGCGGGAAGTAAGCAGTACTTC
many TRBJ2-5 TRBV20-1 - CSASTSRQETQYF TGCAGTGCTTCGACTAGTCGGCAAGAGACCCAGTACTTC
- TRBJ2-1 TRBV29-1 - CSARPGVNEQFF TGCAGCGCCCGCCCCGGGGTCAATGAGCAGTTCTTC
- TRBJ2-1 TRBV12-3/TRBV12-4 - CASSFSWQGGYNEQFF TGTGCCAGCAGTTTCTCCTGGCAGGGCGGCTACAATGAGCAGTTCTTC
few TRBJ1-4 TRBV5-5 - CASSFRGPSTGEKLFF TGTGCCAGCAGCTTTAGAGGACCGTCGACGGGTGAAAAACTGTTTTTT
many TRBJ2-5 TRBV20-1 - CSASQEYREETQYF TGCAGTGCTAGTCAAGAGTACAGGGAAGAGACCCAGTACTTC
- TRBJ2-2 TRBV25-1 TRBD1 CASRDRGWDGELFF TGTGCCAGCAGGGACAGGGGCTGGGACGGGGAGCTGTTTTTT
many TRBJ1-2 TRBV19 - CASSIAVRGYTF TGTGCCAGTAGTATTGCGGTTCGCGGCTACACCTTC
few TRBJ2-3 TRBV6-5 TRBD1 CASSYPGQGRADTQYF TGTGCCAGCAGTTACCCAGGACAGGGAAGGGCAGATACGCAGTATTTT
many TRBJ2-1 TRBV7-9 - CASSPQRADYNEQFF TGTGCCAGCAGCCCTCAGCGGGCCGACTACAATGAGCAGTTCTTC
- TRBJ2-2 TRBV7-8 - CASSILAPTGELFF TGTGCCAGCAGCATTCTAGCGCCCACCGGGGAGCTGTTTTTT
many TRBJ2-7 TRBV7-2 TRBD2 CASSLIRTSGGEQYF TGTGCCAGCAGCTTAATCCGGACTAGCGGTGGGGAGCAGTACTTC
few TRBJ2-1 TRBV6-2/TRBV6-3 - CASRLPSINEQFF TGTGCCAGCAGACTTCCTTCTATAAATGAGCAGTTCTTC
- TRBJ1-1 TRBV6-2/TRBV6-3 - CASSFLGAQNTEAFF TGTGCCAGCAGTTTTCTCGGGGCGCAGAACACTGAAGCTTTCTTT
- TRBJ1-6 TRBV20-1 - CSALHASSYNSPLHF TGCAGTGCTCTACATGCGAGCTCCTATAATTCACCCCTCCACTTT
few TRBJ1-4 TRBV30 - CAWSVRGHPNEKLFF TGTGCCTGGAGTGTTCGAGGACACCCTAATGAAAAACTGTTTTTT
- TRBJ2-3 TRBV7-2 - CASSPRVTNTDTQYF TGTGCCAGCAGCCCCCGCGTGACTAACACAGATACGCAGTATTTT